A selection of T cell receptor beta chains follows, all from one sample in a study of T cells in tumors after PD-1 blockade. Profiled with immunoSEQ multiplex PCR; TCRdb holds only in-frame clones, not every one. The sample contains roughly 13,000 clones, about 63% of which appear only once. The sequenced sample was tumor tissue, obtained after anti-PD-1 treatment. The receptor source for this set is a human donor with cutaneous squamous cell carcinoma. Both conserved end residues are part of each CDR3. The order of the fields is clone size, D gene, CDR3 length, V gene, J gene, CDR3 protein, CDR3 DNA. D genes are given only for firm matches. Expanded clones get a size class; other rows say once, few or many, or leave the size out.

>few|.|14|TRBV4-1|TRBJ2-7
CASSQVTGPYEQYF
TGCGCCAGCAGCCAAGTAACAGGGCCCTACGAGCAGTACTTC
>.|.|12|TRBV6-5|TRBJ1-1
CASTLGRAEAFF
TGTGCCAGCACCCTAGGAAGGGCTGAAGCTTTCTTT
>.|TRBD1|13|TRBV11-2|TRBJ2-7
CASSDRVVDEQYF
TGTGCCAGCAGCGACAGGGTAGTTGACGAGCAGTACTTC
>.|TRBD2|14|TRBV29-1|TRBJ2-3
CSVTTGGATDTQYF
TGCAGCGTTACTACGGGAGGGGCAACAGATACGCAGTATTTT
>once|TRBD1|14|TRBV5-1|TRBJ1-1
CASSMDRGDTEAFF
TGCGCCAGCAGCATGGACAGGGGGGACACTGAAGCTTTCTTT
>.|.|14|TRBV21-1|TRBJ2-3
CASSPGGATDTQYF
TGTGCCAGCAGCCCCGGGGGAGCCACAGATACGCAGTATTTT
>medium-sized|.|16|TRBV6-5|TRBJ1-5
CASSSTEPVNNQPQHF
TGTGCCAGCAGTTCTACTGAACCGGTGAACAATCAGCCCCAGCATTTT
>.|.|21|TRBV18|TRBJ1-3
CASSPPGLPSGAAFSGNTIYF
TGTGCCAGCTCACCACCGGGGCTCCCATCGGGGGCAGCATTCTCTGGAAACACCATATATTTT
>.|.|13|TRBV7-3|TRBJ1-5
CASSLFRGQPQHF
TGTGCCAGCAGCTTATTCCGGGGTCAGCCCCAGCATTTT
>few|.|15|TRBV14|TRBJ2-1
CASSQFGQRGDEQFF
TGTGCCAGCAGCCAGTTCGGACAGCGGGGAGATGAGCAGTTCTTC
>.|.|18|TRBV12-1|TRBJ2-1
CASSPGGLGSHWSRVQFF
TGTGCCAGCAGCCCCGGTGGGTTAGGGAGTCACTGGAGCAGGGTGCAGTTCTTC
>.|.|13|TRBV28|TRBJ2-2
CASSWEATGELFF
TGTGCCAGCAGTTGGGAGGCGACCGGGGAGCTGTTTTTT
>.|TRBD1|13|TRBV2|TRBJ2-7
CASSMGQTYEQYF
TGTGCCAGCAGTATGGGACAGACCTACGAGCAGTACTTC
>few|.|13|TRBV7-8|TRBJ2-4
CASSRRRENIQYF
TGTGCCAGCAGCCGTAGGAGGGAAAACATTCAGTACTTC
>.|.|14|TRBV30|TRBJ1-2
CAWSVQSSNYGYTF
TGTGCCTGGAGTGTACAGTCGTCTAACTATGGCTACACCTTC
>.|.|17|TRBV2|TRBJ2-7
CASRGRGPGAQQYEQYF
TGTGCCAGCAGGGGGCGGGGTCCGGGGGCTCAACAGTACGAGCAGTACTTC
>.|TRBD2|15|TRBV11-3|TRBJ2-7
CASSLEAGGRYEQYF
TGTGCCAGCAGCCTCGAAGCGGGGGGCAGGTACGAGCAGTACTTC
>few|.|15|TRBV5-1|TRBJ1-6
CASSLNRAANSPLHF
TGCGCCAGCAGCTTGAACCGGGCCGCTAATTCACCCCTCCACTTT
>.|.|14|TRBV5-1|TRBJ2-7
CASSLSWEGYEQYF
TGCGCCAGCAGCTTGAGCTGGGAAGGGTACGAGCAGTACTTC
>.|TRBD1|15|TRBV3-1/TRBV3-2|TRBJ1-2
CASSQGGQTIYGYTF
TGTGCCAGCAGCCAAGGGGGACAGACGATCTATGGCTACACCTTC
>.|TRBD2|16|TRBV7-2|TRBJ2-7
CASSLWGGISSYEQYF
TGTGCCAGCAGCCTCTGGGGGGGGATCTCTTCCTACGAGCAGTACTTC
>.|.|18|TRBV14|TRBJ2-3
CASSQEVFGGWSTDTQYF
TGTGCCAGCAGCCAAGAGGTCTTTGGGGGCTGGAGCACAGATACGCAGTATTTT
>.|.|18|TRBV3-1/TRBV3-2|TRBJ2-3
CASSQSPPAGLLTDTQYF
TGTGCCAGCAGCCAAAGTCCCCCGGCAGGACTCCTCACAGATACGCAGTATTTT
>.|TRBD1|15|TRBV30|TRBJ1-5
CACSRTGLSNQPQHF
TGTGCCTGCAGCAGGACAGGGTTGAGCAATCAGCCCCAGCATTTT
>.|.|16|TRBV7-2|TRBJ1-6
CASILGGATYNSPLHF
TGTGCCAGCATCTTGGGGGGAGCCACGTATAATTCACCCCTCCACTTT
>.|.|14|TRBV2|TRBJ1-3
CASHQGREGNTIYF
TGTGCCTCCCATCAGGGCAGGGAGGGAAACACCATATATTTT
>.|.|15|TRBV3-1/TRBV3-2|TRBJ1-3
CASSTTGSSGNTIYF
TGTGCCAGCAGCACTACAGGGAGCTCTGGAAACACCATATATTTT
>few|TRBD2|15|TRBV9|TRBJ2-7
CASSQQPSGAYEQYF
TGTGCCAGCAGCCAACAGCCTAGCGGGGCCTACGAGCAGTACTTC
>.|TRBD1|15|TRBV11-2|TRBJ2-1
CASSFGQGKYNEQFF
TGTGCCAGCAGCTTCGGACAGGGAAAGTACAATGAGCAGTTCTTC
>.|.|13|TRBV19|TRBJ1-4
CASKKATNEKLFF
TGTGCCAGCAAAAAAGCAACTAATGAAAAACTGTTTTTT
>.|TRBD2|16|TRBV7-2|TRBJ2-7
CASSLGQSGGAYEQYF
TGTGCCAGCAGCTTAGGCCAGAGCGGGGGGGCCTACGAGCAGTACTTC
>.|.|14|TRBV6-5|TRBJ2-3
CASRLQGSADTQYF
TGTGCCAGCAGATTACAGGGCTCCGCAGATACGCAGTATTTT
>.|.|17|TRBV5-1|TRBJ1-1
CASSGGQATGGHTEAFF
TGCGCCAGCAGCGGAGGCCAGGCCACGGGGGGACACACTGAAGCTTTCTTT
>.|TRBD1|16|TRBV24-1|TRBJ2-1
CATSDLPGQGNNEQFF
TGTGCCACCAGTGATTTGCCGGGACAGGGAAACAATGAGCAGTTCTTC
>few|.|14|TRBV9|TRBJ2-2
CASGTPGYSGELFF
TGTGCCAGTGGAACACCAGGGTATTCCGGGGAGCTGTTTTTT
>.|TRBD2|15|TRBV19|TRBJ2-1
CASRESGRAIDEQFF
TGTGCCAGTAGGGAGAGCGGGAGGGCCATCGATGAGCAGTTCTTC
>.|.|19|TRBV21-1|TRBJ2-5
CASSRPQRLDTSYQETQYF
TGTGCCAGCAGCAGACCCCAACGACTAGATACCTCGTACCAAGAGACCCAGTACTTC
>.|.|14|TRBV2|TRBJ1-4
CASKVEGQSEKLFF
TGTGCCAGCAAGGTAGAAGGGCAGAGCGAAAAACTGTTTTTT
>.|.|11|TRBV10-3|TRBJ2-4
CAVRGENIQYF
TGTGCCGTCCGGGGTGAAAACATTCAGTACTTC
>medium-sized|TRBD1|16|TRBV18|TRBJ1-5
CASSPPGQEGNQPQHF
TGTGCCAGCTCACCACCGGGACAGGAAGGTAATCAGCCCCAGCATTTT
>.|TRBD2|17|TRBV27|TRBJ2-7
CASSSPGLAGEHYEQYF
TGTGCCAGCAGTTCCCCCGGACTAGCGGGGGAACACTACGAGCAGTACTTC
>.|TRBD1|14|TRBV4-1|TRBJ2-1
CASSPSTGVHEQFF
TGCGCCAGCAGCCCGTCGACAGGGGTCCATGAGCAGTTCTTC
>.|.|13|TRBV12-3/TRBV12-4|TRBJ1-1
CASSLRGNTEAFF
TGTGCCAGCAGCCTAAGGGGTAACACTGAAGCTTTCTTT
>.|.|16|TRBV4-3|TRBJ1-4
CASSQDADGRSEKLFF
TGCGCCAGCAGCCAAGACGCGGACGGAAGGTCCGAAAAACTGTTTTTT
>.|TRBD2|18|TRBV6-6|TRBJ2-5
CASSQALAGPVGRETQYF
TGTGCCAGCAGTCAGGCCCTAGCGGGACCAGTCGGTCGGGAGACCCAGTACTTC
>.|.|14|TRBV29-1|TRBJ2-7
CSVALVDRAYEQYF
TGCAGCGTTGCCCTCGTCGATCGTGCCTACGAGCAGTACTTC